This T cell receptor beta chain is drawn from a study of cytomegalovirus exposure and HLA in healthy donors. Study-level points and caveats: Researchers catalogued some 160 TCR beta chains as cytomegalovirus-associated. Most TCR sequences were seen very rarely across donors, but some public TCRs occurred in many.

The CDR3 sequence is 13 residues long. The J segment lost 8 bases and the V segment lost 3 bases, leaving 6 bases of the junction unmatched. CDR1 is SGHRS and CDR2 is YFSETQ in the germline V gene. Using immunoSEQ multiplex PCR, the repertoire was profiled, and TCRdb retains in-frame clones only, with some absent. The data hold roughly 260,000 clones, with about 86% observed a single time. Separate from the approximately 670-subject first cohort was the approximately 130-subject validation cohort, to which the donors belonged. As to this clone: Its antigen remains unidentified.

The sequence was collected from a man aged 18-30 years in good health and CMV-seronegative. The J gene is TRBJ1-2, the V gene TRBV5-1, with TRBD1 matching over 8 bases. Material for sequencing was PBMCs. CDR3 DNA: TGCGCCAGCAGCTCATCGGGACAGGAAGGCTACACCTTC. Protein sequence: CASSSSGQEGYTF.